The 31 T cell receptor beta chains in this list originate from one sample, sequenced in a study of T cell responses to AZD1222 COVID-19 vaccine. Method: immunoSEQ multiplex PCR; TCRdb's copy keeps in-frame clones and lacks some. Of about 80,000 clones listed, 70% to 90% are singletons. The sequencing here drew on peripheral blood, taken 28 days after the second AZD1222 dose. The receptors derive from an adult who received the AZD1222 COVID-19 vaccine.

The chain is built from TRBV28 and TRBJ2-5; D assignment may be TRBD1 or TRBD2 (6 bases each). This CDR3 spans 16 amino acids. Germline assignment: CDR1 MDHEN and CDR2 SYDVKM. V was pared by 5 bases and J by 0 bases, with 16 bases between. CDR3 coding DNA: TGTGCCAGCAGTAACAAAGGGGGGCGGTACCAAGAGACCCAGTACTTC. This codes for CASSNKGGRYQETQYF.

The V gene is TRBV6-1, the J gene TRBJ1-1; D possibly corresponds to TRBD1 (5 bases). The CDR3 covers 14 residues. Germline CDR1 is MNHNS and CDR2 is SASEGT. V was clipped by 2 bases and J by 9 bases, with 16 bases between them. In nucleotides, the CDR3 is TGTGCCAGCAGTGAAACCGCCGGGACGGGGAAAGCTTTCTTT. Translation: CASSETAGTGKAFF.

The CDR3 DNA sequence: TGTGCCAGCAGCCCAATAATACCTTCTATTTCTAGGGGGGGTACGACTAATGAAAAACTGTTTTTT. Translating gives CASSPIIPSISRGGTTNEKLFF. The rearrangement links TRBV7-6 to TRBJ1-4; the D gene is possibly TRBD1 (6 bases). V was cut by 5 bases and J by 2 bases, with 33 bases left in between. There are 22 residues in the CDR3. Germline V gene sequence: CDR1 SGHVS, CDR2 FNYEAQ.

The chain joins TRBV14 to TRBJ2-3; D is unresolved. Per the germline V gene, CDR1 is SGHDN and CDR2 is FVKESK. This CDR3 is 14 amino acids long. Trimming pared 4 bases from V and 3 bases from J, leaving 11 bases between. This chain's CDR3 is CASSRSRWTDTQYF. DNA of the CDR3: TGTGCCAGCAGCCGATCTAGATGGACAGATACGCAGTATTTT.

In its sample, this clone was seen a few times. The V gene is TRBV9, the J gene TRBJ2-7; D gene unclear. Germline CDR1 is SGDLS and CDR2 is YYNGEE. The CDR3 sequence is 15 residues long. Trimming took 0 bases from V and 6 from J, leaving 16 bases between them. CDR3 nucleotide sequence: TGTGCCAGCAGCGTAGGGTCTCATCGCGTCTCCGAGCAGTACTTC. Translation gives CASSVGSHRVSEQYF. Variable domain in full (rest from reference TRBV9 and TRBJ2-7): DSGVTQTPKHLITATGQRVTLRCSPRSGDLSVYWYQQSLDQGLQFLIQYYNGEERAKGNILERFSAQQFPDLHSELNLSSLELGDSALYFCASSVGSHRVSEQYFGPGTRLTVT.

This rearrangement joins TRBV5-1 to TRBJ1-5; no firm D call. The CDR3 length is 15 residues. Trimming stripped 0 bases from V and 0 bases from J, with 7 bases between. Germline loops: CDR1 SGHRS, CDR2 YFSETQ. CDR3 in DNA: TGCGCCAGCAGCTTGGATCCGGGTAGCAATCAGCCCCAGCATTTT. Amino acid sequence: CASSLDPGSNQPQHF. Supplemented by reference TRBV5-1 and TRBJ1-5, the full variable domain reads KAGVTQTPRYLIKTRGQQVTLSCSPISGHRSVSWYQQTPGQGLQFLFEYFSETQRNKGNFPGRFSGRQFSNSRSEMNVSTLELGDSALYLCASSLDPGSNQPQHFGDGTRLSIL.

This clone was seen once. CDR3 sequence: CASSVVAGKAGGELFF. The DNA of the CDR3 is TGTGCCAGCAGCGTAGTAGCGGGTAAGGCCGGCGGGGAGCTGTTTTTT. The genes are TRBV9 and TRBJ2-2; 7 bases are a match to TRBD2. This CDR3 comprises 16 residues. Trimming removed 0 bases from V and 7 bases from J; junction bases left unmatched: 9. Germline V gene data show CDR1 as SGDLS and CDR2 as YYNGEE.

The chain carries TRBV2 and TRBJ2-5; possible D gene TRBD2, 5 bases. Germline V lookup: CDR1 SNHLY, CDR2 FYNNEI. The CDR3 length is 12 residues. The V end lost 2 bases, the J end lost 6 bases, and 7 bases lay between the germline ends. In DNA, the CDR3 is TGTGCCAGCAGTGAATACGGGAAGACCCAGTACTTC. This sequence encodes CASSEYGKTQYF. Drawing the rest from reference TRBV2 and TRBJ2-5, the complete variable domain is EPEVTQTPSHQVTQMGQEVILRCVPISNHLYFYWYRQILGQKVEFLVSFYNNEISEKSEIFDDQFSVERPDGSNFTLKIRSTKLEDSAMYFCASSEYGKTQYFGPGTRLLVL.

This clone was recorded only once. The chain couples TRBV5-1 to TRBJ1-1; D may be TRBD1 (5 bases). Germline CDR1 and CDR2: SGHRS and YFSETQ. Trimming left V 3 bases short and J 1 base short, with 13 bases between. The CDR3 spans 15 residues. CDR3 DNA sequence: TGCGCCAGCAGCTCGCTTCAGGGTGGGAACACTGAAGCTTTCTTT. It is translated as CASSSLQGGNTEAFF.

This chain uses TRBV30 with TRBJ1-5; D is unclear. CDR3 size: 15 residues. V lost 0 bases and J lost 2, with 11 bases in between. Germline-derived CDR1 and CDR2 are GTSNPN and SVGIG (reference sequence). The CDR3 loop is CAWSVGGLGNQPQHF. The CDR3 region has the DNA TGTGCCTGGAGTGTGGGAGGTTTGGGCAATCAGCCCCAGCATTTT.

The chain is built from TRBV14 and TRBJ1-4; maybe TRBD1 (5 bases). V was trimmed by 3 bases and J by 7 bases, leaving 12 bases between them. The CDR3 consists of 14 residues. CDR1 and CDR2 (germline): SGHDN, FVKESK. CDR3 bases: TGTGCCAGCAGCCAGCAGGGCTGGAGTGAAAAACTGTTTTTT. Its protein is CASSQQGWSEKLFF. Using reference TRBV14 and TRBJ1-4 for the parts outside the CDR3, the full variable domain is EAGVTQFPSHSVIEKGQTVTLRCDPISGHDNLYWYRRVMGKEIKFLLHFVKESKQDESGMPNNRFLAERTGGTYSTLKVQPAELEDSGVYFCASSQQGWSEKLFFGSGTQLSVL.

This clone was observed a single time. The gene calls are TRBV10-3 and TRBJ1-2; maybe TRBD1 (5 bases). Germline lookup yields CDR1 ENHRY and CDR2 SYGVKD. CDR3 size: 13 residues. V lost 7 bases and J lost 1, with 10 bases in between. This chain's CDR3 is CAIMDDSNYGYTF. The CDR3 bases are TGTGCCATCATGGACGACAGTAACTATGGCTACACCTTC.

V gene TRBV5-4 combines with J gene TRBJ1-1, with TRBD1 matching over 12 bases. The V gene's germline CDR1 is SGHNT and CDR2 YYREEE (reference sequence). This CDR3 spans 17 amino acids. Germline trimming cut 1 base from V and 2 bases from J; bases unmatched to any gene: 6. CDR3 loop: CASSLRGQGAGNTEAFF. The CDR3 DNA reads TGTGCCAGCAGCTTGAGGGGACAGGGGGCAGGTAACACTGAAGCTTTCTTT.

This chain links TRBV6-5 with TRBJ1-1, with D possibly being TRBD1 (6 bases). CDR1 is MNHEY, CDR2 SVGAGI, per germline. This CDR3 region has 13 residues. V was cut by 7 bases and J by 4 bases, with 13 bases left in between. DNA for the CDR3: TGTGCCAGCACTTGGGGGCAGGGCACTGAAGCTTTCTTT. Protein product: CASTWGQGTEAFF.

The chain is built from TRBV5-4 and TRBJ2-7; maybe TRBD1 (7 bases). Germline V lookup: CDR1 SGHNT, CDR2 YYREEE (reference sequence). The CDR3 has 14 residues. Between the trimmed V and J ends, which lost 3 bases and 4 bases, there was a span of 14 bases. The CDR3 sequence: CASSSTGEAYEQYF. The CDR3 coding sequence is TGTGCCAGCAGCTCTACAGGGGAGGCTTACGAGCAGTACTTC.

V usage is TRBV2 and J usage is TRBJ2-1; D is unclear. Germline lookup yields CDR1 SNHLY and CDR2 FYNNEI. The CDR3 is 13 residues long. The V end was cut by 3 bases, the J end by 5 bases, with 8 bases between. The CDR3 DNA reads TGTGCCAGCAGTGAGGAGCGTGACAATGAGCAGTTCTTC. It yields the protein CASSEERDNEQFF.

V gene TRBV15 combines with J gene TRBJ1-5; TRBD1 is a possible D gene (5 bases). CDR3 length: 15 amino acids. Trimming took off 1 base at V and 2 bases at J, with 9 bases between the two ends. From germline, CDR1 is LNHNV and CDR2 YYDKDF (reference sequence). This chain's CDR3 is CATSRGLGGNQPQHF. As DNA, the CDR3 is TGTGCCACCAGCAGAGGTTTGGGGGGCAATCAGCCCCAGCATTTT.

The chain couples TRBV4-1 to TRBJ2-1, with unresolved D. The ends were cut back, 0 bases at V and 15 bases at J, with 12 bases in the middle. Germline V CDR1 and CDR2: MGHRA, YSYEKL. This CDR3 is 12 amino acids long. CDR3 in DNA: TGCGCCAGCAGCCAAGATAACCTAGTTTGGTTCTTC. Amino acids: CASSQDNLVWFF.

This clone was found once. This rearrangement joins TRBV7-2 to TRBJ2-4; 9 bases agree with TRBD1. The CDR3 covers 13 residues. Per the germline V gene, CDR1 is SGHTA and CDR2 is FQGNSA. The junction had 4 bases not matched to a gene; V was cut back by 3 bases and J by 10 bases. CDR3 nucleotides: TGTGCCAGCAGCTTCGGGACAGGGACTATTCAGTACTTC. Its translation is CASSFGTGTIQYF. Together with reference TRBV7-2 and TRBJ2-4, the CDR3 gives the full variable domain: GAGVSQSPSNKVTEKGKDVELRCDPISGHTALYWYRQSLGQGLEFLIYFQGNSAPDKSGLPSDRFSAERTGGSVSTLTIQRTQQEDSAVYLCASSFGTGTIQYFGAGTRLSVL.

This chain links TRBV3-1 (or the pseudogene TRBV3-2) with TRBJ1-1, with D possibly being TRBD1 (5 bases). Looked up from germline, CDR1 is LGHDT and CDR2 is YNNKEL (reference sequence). CDR3 length: 16 amino acids. V gave up 2 bases and J gave up 0 bases, with 13 bases separating them. The CDR3 bases are TGTGCCAGCAGCCAATCTCCGGGCAGGGTGAACACTGAAGCTTTCTTT. This encodes CASSQSPGRVNTEAFF.

The rearrangement joins TRBV2 to TRBJ2-1, with D perhaps being TRBD1 or TRBD2 (5 bases each). Deletions cut 7 bases from V and 0 bases from J, with 13 bases between. The CDR3 covers 15 residues. CDR1 SNHLY and CDR2 FYNNEI come from the germline V gene. The CDR3 DNA sequence: TGTGCCAGCATTAGTAGGGACCACTCCTACAATGAGCAGTTCTTC. The encoded protein is CASISRDHSYNEQFF.

This chain connects TRBV28 to TRBJ2-7; D not resolved. This CDR3 is 15 amino acids long. The V end was cut by 5 bases, the J end by 2 bases, with 16 bases between. Germline CDR1 and CDR2: MDHEN and SYDVKM. The CDR3 region has the DNA TGTGCCAGCAGTCTACCCGCCGATTGGGCCTACGAGCAGTACTTC. Protein: CASSLPADWAYEQYF.

The V and J genes are TRBV13 and TRBJ2-1; no firm D call. Trimming took 3 bases from V and 6 from J, leaving 6 bases between them. The length of the CDR3 is 12 residues. Germline values: CDR1 PRHDT, CDR2 FYEKMQ (reference sequence). CDR3 protein: CASSFESNEQFF. CDR3 DNA sequence: TGTGCCAGCAGCTTTGAATCCAATGAGCAGTTCTTC.

There are a few counts of this clone. DNA for the CDR3: TGTGCCACCTGGGACGGGGATGGCTACACCTTC. Amino acid sequence: CATWDGDGYTF. The chain links TRBV10-3 to TRBJ1-2, with D perhaps matching TRBD1 (5 bases). The CDR3 totals 11 residues. Deletions cut 10 bases from V and 6 bases from J, with 12 bases between. CDR1 and CDR2 (germline): ENHRY, SYGVKD.

This rearrangement joins TRBV7-9 to TRBJ2-2; the D gene is possibly TRBD1 (5 bases). Germline-derived CDR1 and CDR2 are SEHNR and FQNEAQ (reference sequence). V was pared by 6 bases and J by 1 base, with 9 bases between. The CDR3 extends over 14 amino acids. DNA for the CDR3: TGTGCCAGCAGTATTACAGGGAACACCGGGGAGCTGTTTTTT. It translates to CASSITGNTGELFF. Together with reference TRBV7-9 and TRBJ2-2, the CDR3 gives the full variable domain: DTGVSQNPRHKITKRGQNVTFRCDPISEHNRLYWYRQTLGQGPEFLTYFQNEAQLEKSRLLSDRFSAERPKGSFSTLEIQRTEQGDSAMYLCASSITGNTGELFFGEGSRLTVL.

The V and J genes are TRBV11-1 and TRBJ2-1; tentatively, D is TRBD1 or TRBD2 (5 bases each). Germline values: CDR1 SGHAT, CDR2 FQDESV (reference sequence). Deletions cut 1 base from V and 11 bases from J, with 6 bases between. The CDR3 contains 11 residues. The CDR3 loop is CASSLVGQQFF. CDR3 DNA sequence: TGTGCCAGCAGCTTAGTGGGACAGCAGTTCTTC.

The rearrangement uses TRBV19 and TRBJ1-1; D is unresolved. The germline V gene encodes CDR1 LNHDA and CDR2 SQIVND (reference sequence). V was cut by 5 bases and J by 2 bases, with 9 bases left in between. This CDR3 has 13 residues. The DNA of the CDR3 is TGTGCCAGTAGTGCGCCTTACAACACTGAAGCTTTCTTT. This sequence encodes CASSAPYNTEAFF. Supplemented by reference TRBV19 and TRBJ1-1, the full variable domain reads DGGITQSPKYLFRKEGQNVTLSCEQNLNHDAMYWYRQDPGQGLRLIYYSQIVNDFQKGDIAEGYSVSREKKESFPLTVTSAQKNPTAFYLCASSAPYNTEAFFGQGTRLTVV.

This clone has only a few counts. V and J are TRBV7-3 and TRBJ1-1; D uncertain. Deletions cut 1 base from V and 2 bases from J, with 5 bases between. CDR3 length: 13 residues. Germline values: CDR1 SGHTA, CDR2 FQGTGA. For the CDR3, the DNA is TGTGCCAGCAGCTTAAACTCAAACACTGAAGCTTTCTTT. It translates to CASSLNSNTEAFF. Full variable domain (missing parts from reference TRBV7-3 and TRBJ1-1): GAGVSQTPSNKVTEKGKYVELRCDPISGHTALYWYRQSLGQGPEFLIYFQGTGAADDSGLPNDRFFAVRPEGSVSTLKIQRTERGDSAVYLCASSLNSNTEAFFGQGTRLTVV.

J is TRBJ2-5 and V is TRBV7-9; weak D call: TRBD2 (5 bases). CDR3 size: 13 residues. The V and J ends lost 2 bases and 4 bases respectively, with 8 bases between them. Germline V gene data show CDR1 as SEHNR and CDR2 as FQNEAQ (reference sequence). The CDR3 DNA follows: TGTGCCAGCAGCTTACTAGCCGTAGAGACCCAGTACTTC. The encoded protein is CASSLLAVETQYF.

The chain recombines TRBV7-6 with TRBJ2-1, with a possible D match to TRBD1 (5 bases). This CDR3 has 16 amino acids. The germline CDR1 and CDR2 sequences are SGHVS and FNYEAQ. V gave up 1 base and J gave up 7 bases, with 17 bases separating them. Here the CDR3 DNA reads TGTGCCAGCAGCTTAGTAGCTTATGGGGCCTCAAATGAGCAGTTCTTC. Encoded protein: CASSLVAYGASNEQFF. Using reference TRBV7-6 and TRBJ2-1 for the parts outside the CDR3, the full variable domain is GAGVSQSPRYKVTKRGQDVALRCDPISGHVSLYWYRQALGQGPEFLTYFNYEAQQDKSGLPNDRFSAERPEGSISTLTIQRTEQRDSAMYRCASSLVAYGASNEQFFGPGTRLTVL.

The rearrangement uses TRBV4-1 and TRBJ1-4, with a possible D match to TRBD1 (6 bases). Germline CDR1 and CDR2: MGHRA and YSYEKL. There are 16 residues in the CDR3. Between the trimmed V and J ends, which lost 1 base and 7 bases, there was a span of 16 bases. The DNA for the CDR3 is TGCGCCAGCAGCCAAGTAATACAGGGACCCTCTGAAAAACTGTTTTTT. Protein product: CASSQVIQGPSEKLFF.